This TCR beta chain derives from a study of T cell responses to AZD1222 COVID-19 vaccine. Study-level points and caveats: Spike-specific TCR breadth and depth went up after people got two AZD1222 doses. Just 5 to 7 people given AZD1222 tested seropositive at baseline.

This CDR3 comprises 18 residues. The V gene lost 1 base and the J gene lost 6 bases, with 24 bases spanning the gap. CDR1 is SGHAT, CDR2 FQNNGV, per germline. Remarks on this clone: Its antigen is currently unknown.

Only in-frame clones appear in the TCRdb table, and some are missing; sequencing was by immunoSEQ multiplex PCR. The sample shows 120,000 to 150,000 clones, about 87% of them seen only once. V gene TRBV11-2 combines with J gene TRBJ1-2, with D perhaps TRBD1 (5 bases). The sample here was peripheral blood, taken on day 0 of AZD1222 vaccination. This sequence was found in an adult in good health. Here the CDR3 reads CASSLVRHSGMRGNGYTF. The CDR3 DNA sequence: TGTGCCAGCAGCTTAGTTAGACATTCTGGGATGAGGGGCAATGGCTACACCTTC.